Detailed here is one T cell receptor beta chain. Its antigen target is currently unknown. Base qualities are not at hand, and no much larger clone is one base apart. The cohort comprised fewer than 700 healthy bone marrow donors. At the time of sampling, every cohort member was nominally healthy, though immune exposures that went unrecorded were likely present. The donor was CMV seronegative and was included in the group of about 350 seronegative cohort members. Every donor gave a peripheral blood sample, and the peripheral blood mononuclear cells from that sample were used for TCR beta sequencing. The Qiagen DNeasy Blood Extraction Kit was used to extract genomic DNA from the blood cell samples. This sample is drawn from a study of cytomegalovirus exposure and HLA in healthy donors (dated by TCRdb to the late 2010s). About the full investigation: An earlier analysis of several hundred of the donors reported 250 to 350 Gb of sequence data and around 110 million unique TCR beta sequences obtained from around 170 million T cells. The number of donors typed differed by locus, with roughly 620-640 for A, B, C, DRB1 and DQB1, around 560 for DQA1, 606 for DPA1, and roughly 450 for DPB1. Every repertoire in the discovery cohort had been generated on one and the same sequencing platform. Across about 370 genotyped donors of the cohort, an average of approximately 240,000 unique TCR beta nucleotide sequences per donor were sequenced, and approximately 17% of those sequences were non-productive. A later genetic analysis took genome-wide SNP genotypes for about 60% of the roughly 670 donors and used that subset as a discovery cohort. In addition to the first cohort of 650 to 800 subjects, a separate validation cohort of 120 different subjects was used. The study used immunosequencing to profile the T cell repertoires of about 670 subjects and linked those repertoires to cytomegalovirus serostatus. Four to six DR-DQ haplotypes were handled as single units for association and clustering because linkage in the cohort was strong. In a later analysis, previously published TCR beta repertoires from 550 to 750 donors were re-analyzed and high-resolution HLA genotyping was added so that TCR occurrence patterns could be studied. To predict cytomegalovirus infection status, the study brought together high-throughput TCR immunosequencing, statistical association of individual TCRs with disease status, and machine learning. Rather than using new phenotypic data, the later analysis identified candidate immune exposures from TCR beta sequences and from how often those sequences occurred across donors. HLA typing included class I and class II loci at four-digit resolution. Donor age, sex, ethnicity and CMV serostatus were collected together with the repertoire data. Approximately 300 gigabases of sequencing data and approximately 85 million unique TCR sequences were included in an early release covering several hundred HLA-typed donors. The genetic ancestry cluster associated with self-reported Caucasian donors included around 76% of the 398 genotyped donors. The aim of the study was to test whether cataloging public T cell receptors could identify signatures of past pathogen exposure. An earlier analysis of a few hundred of the donors applied high-throughput TCR beta sequencing to assess whether each TCR beta V gene segment acted as functional or pseudogenic.

General study outcomes and caveats: CMV serostatus was the only immune exposure information available for the cohort. A later analysis reported that several top co-occurrence clusters appeared linked to parvovirus B19, influenza, CMV and Epstein-Barr virus. The classifier was reported to diagnose cytomegalovirus status with high specificity and sensitivity in both the original cohort and the validation cohort. In an earlier analysis of around 500 of the donors, most TCR beta V segments appeared in productive rearrangements about 87% or about 30% of the time, broadly matching IMGT annotations. In a later genetic analysis, a missense DCLRE1C variant was associated with V-gene and J-gene trimming of TCR beta chains, and the association was replicated in an independent cohort. Assigning TCR associations to individual alleles was difficult when HLA alleles, especially DR and DQ, strongly co-occurred. It was suggested by the authors that the approach could potentially be generalized to other disease states and immunological phenotypes. A later analysis found that TCR association rates varied across HLA loci, with DRB1 alleles showing the most associated TCRs and HLA-C alleles the fewest. Compared with the 666-donor mean, donors in an Asian-associated ancestry cluster had fewer N-insertions in productive TCRs, according to a later genetic analysis. A further reported finding was that TCR beta sequences accurately predicted the HLA-A and HLA-B alleles for most subjects in the first cohort. HLA typing was unavailable for some donors at each locus, so association tests used only the typed subset. Most TCR sequences were observed very rarely across donors, whereas some public TCRs were present in many individuals. Roughly uniform sequencing depth across donors was assumed in presence/absence analyses, although this assumption may not hold. A group of highly shared sequence variants was considered likely to be a technical artifact of the sequencing pipeline. The study listed 150 to 200 TCR beta chains as associated with cytomegalovirus. Linkage disequilibrium might explain the correlated functional status among segregating V segments, but an unknown experimental factor could not be ruled out. The 87-base-pair reads could not distinguish some IMGT-functional V segments, including TRBV6-2 and TRBV6-3, so those segments were excluded. Only TCR beta chains were sequenced in this cohort, and the absence of alpha or paired-chain data limited detectable features. In a later analysis, most CMV-associated TCR beta chains were found to appear HLA-restricted, with HLA associations seemingly driven largely by CMV exposure. Because counts were too low, seventeen rarely observed V segments, including chromosome 9 orphons, were excluded from the earlier analysis of 500 to 700 of the donors. In a later analysis, more than 15,000 TCR beta sequences were associated with specific HLA alleles at a false discovery rate of 0.05. In a later analysis, HLA-associated TCR beta chains were found to be more clonally expanded and to have lower generation probabilities than equally common non-associated chains. A few of the identified cytomegalovirus-associated TCR beta chains were confirmed in vitro to be specific for cytomegalovirus antigens.

To prepare the library, the immunoSEQ multiplex PCR assay was applied. A mixture of 60 forward primers for TCR Vbeta segments and 13 reverse primers for TCR Jbeta segments was used in the multiplex PCR. The CDR3 region of rearranged TCR beta genes was amplified from genomic DNA with a multiplex PCR assay. The amplified TCR beta libraries were sequenced on the Illumina HiSeq System as 87-base-pair reads. The original pipeline was this. In a later analysis, 77 million or so unique TCR beta chains were counted across the roughly 610 repertoires, and about 9.9 million of these chains were shared by at least two donors. Raw reads were error-corrected and collapsed into unique sequences by a nearest-neighbor algorithm in which closely related sequences were merged to remove PCR and sequencing errors. To assign V, D and J gene segments, CDR3 sequences were aligned to IMGT reference sequences. For a sequence to be retained, a match of at least six nucleotides to both a V gene segment and a J gene segment was required. Rearrangements were called productive when the CDR3 lacked stop codons and stayed in frame with V and J; all others were non-productive. Following IMGT convention, CDR3 was defined as the stretch from the second conserved V-encoded cysteine up to the conserved J-encoded phenylalanine. In an earlier analysis of approximately 590 of the donors, sequences lacking an unambiguous match to a single V gene segment were excluded. An earlier analysis of a few hundred of the donors called V segments functional above 56.7% productive rearrangements and segregating when the between-donor standard deviation exceeded 5%. A statistical classification framework was built for diagnosing cytomegalovirus status from the catalog of TCR beta chain sequences. V and J gene assignment, in a later analysis, came from comparing TCR nucleotide sequences with IMGT/GENE-DB human TR gene sequences. A later analysis assigned CDR3 sequences and most-parsimonious VDJ recombination scenarios with the TCRdist pipeline. In a later analysis, every TCR beta chain was defined by the combination of its CDR3 amino acid sequence and its V-gene family, and reads without a unique V-gene family were dropped. A later analysis removed roughly 590 highly shared, low-generation-probability nucleotide sequences to deal with suspected cross-contamination and a sequencing artifact. In a later analysis, a clonal expansion index was calculated for each public chain from normalized within-repertoire ranks of inferred template counts. Generation probabilities in a later analysis came from a VDJ recombination model fitted to out-of-frame rearrangements, and those results were checked against IGoR. In a later analysis, TCR-TCR, TCR-HLA and TCR-CMV co-occurrence was scored with hypergeometric tests, and a repertoire-size bias correction was applied to TCR pairs. A later analysis estimated false discovery rates by permuting HLA or CMV assignments 20 times. In a later analysis, co-occurring TCRs were grouped using DBSCAN, with TCRdist sequence similarity added in when clustering inside HLA-allele-positive subsets. Co-occurrence clustering excluded repertoires with fewer than 30,000 or more than 120,000 public chains, plus five with anomalous nucleotide sharing. The clones in this table, taken by TCRdb from immuneACCESS, are in-frame only. Not every clone is retained; where verified, under half of the shortfall comes from an unresolved V gene, and the cause of the rest is unknown. That table gives V, J and clone size, and the DNA gave D and trimming. The sample table contains 87,000 or so clones; only one count was recorded for 64% of them. The ten largest account for more than 2.5% of the sample.

V loses 4 bases of germline sequence and J loses 6 bases, and the interval between the two ends is 12 bases. Via the germline V gene (reference sequence), CDR1 is WNHNN and CDR2 SYGVQD. The CDR3 holds 14 amino acids from the cysteine to the phenylalanine. Left in the record is the CDR3 DNA by itself, 42 bases read in frame from the first base. The sample consisted of PBMCs. This TCR was recovered from a man aged 60 to 75 in good health and CMV-seronegative. Here the chain combines TRBV10-1 and TRBJ2-2; matching of 5 bases hints at TRBD2 as the D gene. The encoded CDR3 is CASSGGMEAGELFF. The nucleotide sequence reads TGCGCCAGCAGTGGAGGGATGGAGGCCGGGGAGCTGTTTTTT.